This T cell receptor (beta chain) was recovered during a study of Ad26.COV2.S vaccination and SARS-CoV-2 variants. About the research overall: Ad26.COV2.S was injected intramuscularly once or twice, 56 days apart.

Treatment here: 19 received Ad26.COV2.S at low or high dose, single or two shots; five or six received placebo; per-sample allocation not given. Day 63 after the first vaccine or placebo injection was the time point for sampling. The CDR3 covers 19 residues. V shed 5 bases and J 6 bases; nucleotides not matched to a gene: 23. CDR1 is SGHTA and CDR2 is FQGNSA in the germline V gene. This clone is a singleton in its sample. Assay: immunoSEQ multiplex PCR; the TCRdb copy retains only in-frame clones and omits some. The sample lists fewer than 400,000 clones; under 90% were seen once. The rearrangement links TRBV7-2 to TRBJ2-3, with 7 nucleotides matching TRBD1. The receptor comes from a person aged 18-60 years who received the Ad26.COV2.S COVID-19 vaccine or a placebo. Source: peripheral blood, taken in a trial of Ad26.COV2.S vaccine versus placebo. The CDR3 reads CASSPWGQNPRGGGDTQYF. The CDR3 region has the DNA TGTGCCAGCAGCCCGTGGGGACAGAACCCCCGGGGTGGTGGGGATACGCAGTATTTT.